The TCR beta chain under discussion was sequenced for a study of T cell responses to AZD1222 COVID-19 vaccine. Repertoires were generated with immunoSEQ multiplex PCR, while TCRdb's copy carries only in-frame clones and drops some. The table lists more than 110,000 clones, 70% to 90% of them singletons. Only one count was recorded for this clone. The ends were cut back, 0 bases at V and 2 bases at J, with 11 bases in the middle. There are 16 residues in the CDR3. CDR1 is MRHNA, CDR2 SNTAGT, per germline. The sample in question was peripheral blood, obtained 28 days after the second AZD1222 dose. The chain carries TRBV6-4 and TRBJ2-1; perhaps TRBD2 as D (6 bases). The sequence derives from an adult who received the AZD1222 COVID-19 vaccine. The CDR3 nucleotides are TGTGCCAGCAGTGACTCGCCTGGCGGGGCCTACAATGAGCAGTTCTTC. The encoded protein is CASSDSPGGAYNEQFF.